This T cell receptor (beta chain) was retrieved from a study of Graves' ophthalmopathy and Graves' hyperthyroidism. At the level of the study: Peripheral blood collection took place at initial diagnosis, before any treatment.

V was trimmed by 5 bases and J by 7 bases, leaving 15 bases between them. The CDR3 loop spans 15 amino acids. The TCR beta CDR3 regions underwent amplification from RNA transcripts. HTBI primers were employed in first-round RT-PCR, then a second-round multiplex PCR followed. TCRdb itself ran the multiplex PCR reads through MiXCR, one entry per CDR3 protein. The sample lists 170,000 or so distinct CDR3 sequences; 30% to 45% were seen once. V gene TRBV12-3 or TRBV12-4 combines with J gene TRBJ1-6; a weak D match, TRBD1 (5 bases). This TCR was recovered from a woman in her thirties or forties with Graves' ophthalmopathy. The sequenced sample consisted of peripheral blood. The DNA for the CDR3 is TGTGCCAGCAGTCAAGGGACGATGAGGAATTCACCCCTCCACTTT. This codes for CASSQGTMRNSPLHF.